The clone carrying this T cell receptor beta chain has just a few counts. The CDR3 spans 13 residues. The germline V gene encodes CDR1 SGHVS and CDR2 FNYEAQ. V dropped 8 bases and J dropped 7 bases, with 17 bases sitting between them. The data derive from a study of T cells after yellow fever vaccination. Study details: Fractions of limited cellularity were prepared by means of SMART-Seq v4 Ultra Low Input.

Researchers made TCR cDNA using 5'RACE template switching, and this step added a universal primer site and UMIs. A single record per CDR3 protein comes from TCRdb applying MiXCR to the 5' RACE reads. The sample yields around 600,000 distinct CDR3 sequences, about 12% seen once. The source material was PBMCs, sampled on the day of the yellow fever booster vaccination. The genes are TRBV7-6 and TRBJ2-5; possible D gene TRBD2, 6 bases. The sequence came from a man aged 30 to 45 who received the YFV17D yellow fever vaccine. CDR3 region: CASSAREFGTQYF. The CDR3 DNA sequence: TGTGCCAGCTCCGCCCGGGAGTTCGGGACCCAGTACTTC.